Below, one TCR beta chain is given with its context. The data originate from a study of OX40 agonist ivuxolimab in advanced cancers. The CDR3 loop spans 15 amino acids. The V and J ends lost 5 bases and 4 bases, in that order; junction bases with no gene match: 6. Germline V CDR1 and CDR2: LNHDA, SQIVND (reference sequence). The repertoire was sequenced with immunoSEQ multiplex PCR; TCRdb's copy has only in-frame clones and lacks some. Among tens of thousands of clones listed, roughly 94% were seen once. The sequence was obtained from an adult with an advanced solid tumor such as melanoma, head and neck, liver or kidney cancer. This chain links TRBV19 with TRBJ1-2; the match to TRBD1 covers 11 bases. The sample here was CD4+ or CD8+ T cells sorted from blood, taken in a trial of the OX40 agonist ivuxolimab. CDR3 in DNA: TGTGCCAGTAGTCTCGGACAGGGGGCGGTCTATGGCTACACCTTC. Translating it yields CASSLGQGAVYGYTF. Filled out from reference TRBV19 and TRBJ1-2, the complete variable domain reads DGGITQSPKYLFRKEGQNVTLSCEQNLNHDAMYWYRQDPGQGLRLIYYSQIVNDFQKGDIAEGYSVSREKKESFPLTVTSAQKNPTAFYLCASSLGQGAVYGYTFGSGTRLTVV.